The rows below give T cell receptor beta chains drawn from one sample of a study of persistence of HIV-infected CD4 T cells. These TCRs' antigens remain unknown. The table came from immunoSEQ multiplex PCR; TCRdb's copy has only in-frame clones and leaves some out. The sample gives around 40,000 clones, approximately 88% of which show up once; 0.95% to 1.1% is in the top ten. The specimen was CD4+ T cells sorted from PBMCs after roughly 20-hour stimulation, collected from a patient who received antiretroviral therapy. These receptors were taken from an adult man with HIV who was CMV-seropositive. The CDR3 runs from the conserved cysteine through the conserved F or W. Each record gives: V gene, D gene, J gene, clone size, CDR3 protein, CDR3 DNA. The D gene is left open where the match is weak. Size is stated for part of the rows, as once, few or many counts, or as a class when the clone is expanded.

v_gene: TRBV2
d_gene: .
j_gene: TRBJ2-3
abundance: .
CDR3aa: CASSSIRGSTDTQYF
CDR3nt: TGTGCCAGCAGTTCGATCAGGGGCAGCACAGATACGCAGTATTTT

v_gene: TRBV29-1
d_gene: .
j_gene: TRBJ1-1
abundance: .
CDR3aa: CSVGKSGTSNTEAFF
CDR3nt: TGCAGCGTTGGGAAATCCGGGACATCTAACACTGAAGCTTTCTTT

v_gene: TRBV12-3/TRBV12-4
d_gene: .
j_gene: TRBJ1-2
abundance: .
CDR3aa: CASSLTGYGYTF
CDR3nt: TGTGCCAGCAGTTTAACGGGCTATGGCTACACCTTC

v_gene: TRBV2
d_gene: TRBD2
j_gene: TRBJ2-1
abundance: once
CDR3aa: CASRAGGPYNEQFF
CDR3nt: TGTGCCAGCAGGGCGGGGGGCCCCTACAATGAGCAGTTCTTC

v_gene: TRBV15
d_gene: .
j_gene: TRBJ1-5
abundance: .
CDR3aa: CAISGDTNQPQHF
CDR3nt: TGTGCCATCTCCGGAGACACGAATCAGCCCCAGCATTTT

v_gene: TRBV18
d_gene: .
j_gene: TRBJ1-4
abundance: .
CDR3aa: CASSPPRAGEGANEKLFF
CDR3nt: TGTGCCAGCTCACCACCTCGGGCAGGGGAAGGAGCTAATGAAAAACTGTTTTTT

v_gene: TRBV12-3/TRBV12-4
d_gene: .
j_gene: TRBJ1-2
abundance: .
CDR3aa: CASTDPGSGYTF
CDR3nt: TGTGCCAGCACAGACCCAGGCAGTGGCTACACCTTC

v_gene: TRBV18
d_gene: .
j_gene: TRBJ2-1
abundance: .
CDR3aa: CASSPTTGSNEQFF
CDR3nt: TGTGCCAGCTCACCTACGACAGGCTCCAATGAGCAGTTCTTC

v_gene: TRBV25-1
d_gene: .
j_gene: TRBJ1-5
abundance: .
CDR3aa: CATSEGGHQPQHF
CDR3nt: TGTGCCACCTCCGAGGGGGGGCATCAGCCCCAGCATTTT

v_gene: TRBV18
d_gene: .
j_gene: TRBJ2-1
abundance: .
CDR3aa: CASSPRGDSYNEQFF
CDR3nt: TGTGCCAGCTCACCACGGGGGGACTCCTACAATGAGCAGTTCTTC

v_gene: TRBV5-5
d_gene: .
j_gene: TRBJ2-2
abundance: .
CDR3aa: CASSLEALNTGELFF
CDR3nt: TGTGCCAGCAGCTTGGAGGCCCTTAACACCGGGGAGCTGTTTTTT

v_gene: TRBV19
d_gene: .
j_gene: TRBJ1-5
abundance: .
CDR3aa: CASSMLGGNQPQHF
CDR3nt: TGTGCCAGTAGTATGTTGGGGGGGAATCAGCCCCAGCATTTT

v_gene: TRBV2
d_gene: .
j_gene: TRBJ2-1
abundance: .
CDR3aa: CASKAAGRSGEQFF
CDR3nt: TGTGCCAGCAAGGCGGCAGGGCGAAGTGGTGAGCAGTTCTTC

v_gene: TRBV28
d_gene: TRBD1
j_gene: TRBJ2-1
abundance: .
CDR3aa: CASNSPGQGANEQFF
CDR3nt: TGTGCCAGCAATTCCCCGGGACAGGGGGCCAATGAGCAGTTCTTC

v_gene: TRBV15
d_gene: .
j_gene: TRBJ2-6
abundance: .
CDR3aa: CATIKGGGQYSGANVLTF
CDR3nt: TGTGCCACCATCAAAGGGGGGGGACAGTATTCTGGGGCCAACGTCCTGACTTTC

v_gene: TRBV10-2
d_gene: .
j_gene: TRBJ1-5
abundance: .
CDR3aa: CASSRRGNQPQHF
CDR3nt: TGCGCCAGCAGTCGGCGGGGAAATCAGCCCCAGCATTTT

v_gene: TRBV18
d_gene: TRBD1
j_gene: TRBJ1-1
abundance: .
CDR3aa: CASSPPGQGANTEAFF
CDR3nt: TGTGCCAGCTCACCACCGGGCCAGGGGGCAAACACTGAAGCTTTCTTT

v_gene: TRBV2
d_gene: TRBD1
j_gene: TRBJ1-2
abundance: .
CDR3aa: CASRGETGSYGYTF
CDR3nt: TGTGCCAGCAGGGGCGAGACAGGGTCCTATGGCTACACCTTC

v_gene: TRBV24-1
d_gene: TRBD1
j_gene: TRBJ1-1
abundance: .
CDR3aa: CATRGQGSTEAFF
CDR3nt: TGTGCCACCAGAGGACAGGGGAGCACTGAAGCTTTCTTT

v_gene: TRBV28
d_gene: TRBD1
j_gene: TRBJ1-2
abundance: few
CDR3aa: CASSTNRVQGASYGYTF
CDR3nt: TGTGCCAGCAGTACGAACCGGGTACAGGGGGCCAGCTATGGCTACACCTTC

v_gene: TRBV6-5
d_gene: .
j_gene: TRBJ2-2
abundance: .
CDR3aa: CASVSQTGELFF
CDR3nt: TGTGCCAGCGTCAGCCAAACCGGGGAGCTGTTTTTT

v_gene: TRBV9
d_gene: TRBD2
j_gene: TRBJ2-7
abundance: .
CDR3aa: CASSVDGGGYEQYF
CDR3nt: TGTGCCAGCAGCGTCGACGGCGGGGGCTACGAGCAGTACTTC

v_gene: TRBV29-1
d_gene: .
j_gene: TRBJ1-2
abundance: .
CDR3aa: CSVDPGKPLNYGYTF
CDR3nt: TGCAGCGTTGACCCCGGAAAGCCGTTAAACTATGGCTACACCTTC

v_gene: TRBV5-1
d_gene: .
j_gene: TRBJ1-1
abundance: few
CDR3aa: CASSLGIGGSTEAFF
CDR3nt: TGCGCCAGCAGCTTGGGGATTGGGGGGAGCACTGAAGCTTTCTTT

v_gene: TRBV3-1/TRBV3-2
d_gene: .
j_gene: TRBJ1-4
abundance: .
CDR3aa: CASSQALRTTNEKLFF
CDR3nt: TGTGCCAGCAGCCAAGCTTTGAGGACGACTAATGAAAAACTGTTTTTT

v_gene: TRBV27
d_gene: .
j_gene: TRBJ2-3
abundance: .
CDR3aa: CASSLFLTGPGDTQYF
CDR3nt: TGTGCCAGCAGTTTATTTCTGACAGGTCCAGGCGATACGCAGTATTTT

v_gene: TRBV29-1
d_gene: .
j_gene: TRBJ1-4
abundance: .
CDR3aa: CSVGMTRTNEKLFF
CDR3nt: TGCAGCGTTGGAATGACCAGGACTAATGAAAAACTGTTTTTT

v_gene: TRBV7-8
d_gene: TRBD1
j_gene: TRBJ2-2
abundance: .
CDR3aa: CASSSTGGGTGELFF
CDR3nt: TGTGCCAGCAGCTCGACAGGGGGCGGGACCGGGGAGCTGTTTTTT

v_gene: TRBV18
d_gene: .
j_gene: TRBJ1-2
abundance: .
CDR3aa: CASSPGGPYGYTF
CDR3nt: TGTGCCAGCTCACCAGGCGGACCCTATGGCTACACCTTC